These 18 T cell receptor beta chains were all obtained from the same sample, sequenced in a study of vaccination and CD4 T cells after COVID-19. Which antigens these TCRs recognize remains unknown. The treatment denotes: 10-day PBMC culture with coronavirus spike peptide pools or control peptides (ViraFEST assay). Cultured CD4+ T-cell DNA underwent Oncomine TCR Beta short-read sequencing. TCRdb reprocessed the PCR reads with MiXCR, giving one entry per CDR3 protein. This table has 4,000 to 4,500 distinct CDR3 sequences, about 20% appearing once. Sequenced sample: CD4+ T cells from blood, cultured in vitro. Receptors originate from a human donor who had recovered from COVID-19.

The chain couples TRBV6-1 to TRBJ2-7; 7 nucleotides agree with TRBD2. Germline-derived CDR1 and CDR2 are MNHNS and SASEGT. The CDR3 is 13 residues long. V shed 5 bases and J 5 bases; nucleotides not matched to a gene: 6. The CDR3 DNA reads TGTGCCAGCAGTAGACTAGCTTCCCACGAGCAGTACTTC. It encodes CASSRLASHEQYF.

This clonotype was detected a few times. The J gene is TRBJ1-2, the V gene TRBV6-1, with 12 bases lining up with TRBD1. V lost 7 bases and J lost 2; bases outside the gene matches: 11. Germline lookup yields CDR1 MNHNS and CDR2 SASEGT. The CDR3 length is 17 residues. The CDR3 DNA follows: TGTGCCAGCACGCCCGGGACAGGGGGCAGGTGGAACTATGGCTACACCTTC. Translating gives CASTPGTGGRWNYGYTF.

This clonotype has a handful of counts. The V and J genes are TRBV7-9 and TRBJ1-5; no clear D. The germline V gene has CDR1 SEHNR and CDR2 FQNEAQ (reference sequence). The V gene lost 2 bases and the J gene lost 5 bases, with 1 base spanning the gap. The length of the CDR3 is 11 residues. The CDR3 DNA is TGTGCCAGCAGCTTACATCAGCCCCAGCATTTT. Encoded protein: CASSLHQPQHF.

In this sample, this clonotype turned up a few times. This chain joins TRBV19 and TRBJ1-2; 9 bases map to TRBD1. V was clipped by 3 bases and J by 3 bases; unmatched bases: 5. There are 15 residues in the CDR3. Germline V gene sequence: CDR1 LNHDA, CDR2 SQIVND (reference sequence). CDR3 residues: CASSIAQGAHYGYTF. In nucleotides, the CDR3 is TGTGCCAGTAGTATTGCACAGGGGGCTCACTATGGCTACACCTTC.

The chain employs TRBV6-1 and TRBJ1-4; TRBD1 aligns across 9 bases. The CDR3 is 16 amino acids. In germline, CDR1 is MNHNS, CDR2 SASEGT. V gave up 5 bases and J gave up 0 bases; unmatched junction bases: 4. In nucleotides, the CDR3 is TGTGCCAGCAGTCGTCGGACAGGGGCAACTAATGAAAAACTGTTTTTT. Amino acid sequence: CASSRRTGATNEKLFF.

This clonotype was seen a few times. J is TRBJ1-4 and V is TRBV20-1, with D perhaps matching TRBD1 (5 bases). Between the trimmed V and J ends, which lost 0 bases and 8 bases, there was a span of 16 bases. Germline V gene sequence: CDR1 DFQATT, CDR2 SNEGSKA (reference sequence). The CDR3 consists of 15 residues. CDR3 in amino acids: CSARDRGRVREKLFF. The DNA for the CDR3 is TGCAGTGCTAGAGATCGCGGCAGGGTCAGAGAAAAACTGTTTTTT.

V and J are TRBV20-1 and TRBJ2-3; 16 positions agree with TRBD2. V shed 6 bases, J shed 3 bases, and the junction held 9 bases outside the gene matches. The CDR3 covers 17 residues. Germline V gene lookup returns CDR1 DFQATT and CDR2 SNEGSKA (reference sequence). DNA for the CDR3: TGCAGTGCGATCGGGACTAGCGGGGGGGCCGGAACAGATACGCAGTATTTT. Its protein is CSAIGTSGGAGTDTQYF.

The table lists this clonotype with a few counts. This chain uses TRBV12-3 or TRBV12-4 with TRBJ2-2; no clear D gene. V gave up 5 bases and J gave up 7 bases, with 17 bases separating them. The CDR3 runs to 15 residues. The CDR3 DNA reads as TGTGCCAGCAGTCGAACCCCCCCGGGTTTCGGGGAGCTGTTTTTT. Translating it yields CASSRTPPGFGELFF.

Sample share makes this clonotype medium-sized. J is TRBJ1-2 and V is TRBV20-1, with 7 bases that match TRBD1. Losses at the gene ends were 5 bases for V and 3 bases for J; bases not matched to a gene: 3. The CDR3 loop spans 12 amino acids. CDR1 and CDR2 from the germline V gene are DFQATT and SNEGSKA (reference sequence). CDR3 region: CSAGGQHYGYTF. For the CDR3, the DNA is TGCAGTGCTGGGGGACAGCACTATGGCTACACCTTC.

The chain is built from TRBV12-3 or TRBV12-4 and TRBJ2-1; no clear D. This CDR3 is built from 16 residues. V shed 1 base and J shed 0 bases, with 10 bases lying between them. CDR3 in DNA: TGTGCCAGCAGTTTAGGCTGGAAAAGCTCCTACAATGAGCAGTTCTTC. This codes for CASSLGWKSSYNEQFF.

The chain carries TRBV19 and TRBJ1-2; tentatively, D is TRBD1 (6 bases). The CDR3 is 13 amino acids. Germline CDR1 and CDR2: LNHDA and SQIVND (reference sequence). The CDR3 sequence: CASRGDKSYGYTF. CDR3 nucleotide sequence: TGTGCTAGCAGAGGGGACAAGAGCTATGGCTACACCTTC.

A few counts support this clonotype. The chain has TRBV24-1 and TRBJ2-7; D tentatively reads TRBD1 or TRBD2 (5 bases each). From germline, CDR1 is KGHDR and CDR2 SFDVKD. The CDR3 has 15 amino acids. V dropped 0 bases and J dropped 5 bases, with 13 bases sitting between them. The CDR3, as DNA: TGTGCCACCAGTGATTTGCTACTAGGGGCAGACGAGCAGTACTTC. Translated: CATSDLLLGADEQYF.

This clonotype is medium-sized (0.01 to 0.1%) within its sample. This chain links TRBV15 with TRBJ1-5, with unresolved D. The germline CDR1 and CDR2 sequences are LNHNV and YYDKDF (reference sequence). Trimming removed 5 bases from V and 3 bases from J, with 8 bases in between. The CDR3 is made up of 13 amino acids. The CDR3 sequence is CATSGQLNQPQHF. The CDR3 DNA follows: TGTGCCACCAGCGGGCAGCTCAATCAGCCCCAGCATTTT.

This clonotype was picked up a small number of times. The chain joins TRBV7-9 to TRBJ2-2; no clear D gene. This CDR3 region has 18 residues. The germline V gene encodes CDR1 SEHNR and CDR2 FQNEAQ (reference sequence). The ends were cut back, 1 base at V and 2 bases at J, with 17 bases in the middle. This CDR3 is CASSLVGKQATNTGELFF. CDR3 bases: TGTGCCAGCAGCTTAGTCGGTAAGCAGGCTACTAACACCGGGGAGCTGTTTTTT.

This chain joins TRBV29-1 and TRBJ1-1, with unresolved D. The V end was cut by 7 bases, the J end by 6 bases, with 12 bases between. The germline V gene has CDR1 SQVTM and CDR2 ANQGSEA. The CDR3 loop spans 11 amino acids. The CDR3 sequence: CSAVERAEAFF. DNA of the CDR3: TGCAGCGCTGTGGAACGGGCTGAAGCTTTCTTT.

By sample share, this clonotype is medium-sized. The rearrangement uses TRBV20-1 and TRBJ1-3; no definite D call. Trimming pared 0 bases from V and 4 bases from J, leaving 4 bases between. Per germline, CDR1 DFQATT and CDR2 SNEGSKA (reference sequence). This CDR3 is built from 12 residues. The CDR3 reads CSAREGGNTIYF. In DNA, the CDR3 is TGCAGTGCTAGAGAGGGGGGAAACACCATATATTTT.

This clonotype was counted between two and nine times. The CDR3 here is CASSPPGRTEAFF. The CDR3 DNA sequence: TGTGCCAGCTCACCGCCTGGAAGAACTGAAGCTTTCTTT. The V call is TRBV18, the J call TRBJ1-1; no definite D call. The V end was cut by 3 bases, the J end by 5 bases, with 10 bases between. This CDR3 comprises 13 residues. In germline, CDR1 is KGHSH, CDR2 LQKENI.

The rearrangement uses TRBV12-3 or TRBV12-4 and TRBJ1-6; 7 bases fit TRBD1. This CDR3 has 14 residues. V lost 7 bases, J lost 7 bases, and 7 bases stayed unmatched. CDR3 in DNA: TGTGCCAGCACTCTGACAGGGACAAATTCACCCCTCCACTTT. Amino acid sequence: CASTLTGTNSPLHF.